The T cell receptor beta chain described here comes from a study of T cells in Graves' hyperthyroidism and ophthalmopathy. Broader study findings: The model identified upcoming ophthalmopathy a median approximately six months ahead of onset. Blood also showed most of the thyroid clonotypes that were expanded above 0.001. Stable hyperthyroidism was told apart from ophthalmopathy by a model built on 13 V-J features.

Turning to this clonotype: Its antigen is currently unknown. Possible read error: a much larger clone is one base away.

The CDR3 regions of TCR beta were amplified from RNA transcripts. First-round RT-PCR of the TCR CDR3 relied on the HTBI primer set. TCRdb independently ran MiXCR on the multiplex PCR reads; one entry per CDR3 protein. There are approximately 430,000 distinct CDR3 sequences in the sample; 15% to 19% occur only once, and 7.5% to 8% lies in the top ten. The sequence derives from a woman under 30 with Graves' hyperthyroidism. Sequencing was carried out using blood.

In nucleotides, the CDR3 is TGTGCCAGCAGCCACAGGACAGGGGTGGAGACCCAGTACTTC. Encoded protein: CASSHRTGVETQYF. The chain links TRBV13 to TRBJ2-5; 9 bases fit TRBD1. The trim removed 5 bases at V and 5 bases at J, leaving 6 bases unmatched. Germline V gene lookup returns CDR1 PRHDT and CDR2 FYEKMQ (reference sequence). CDR3 length equals 14 residues.